This record concerns one T cell receptor beta chain sequence. The antigen is undetermined. TCRdb's copy holds only in-frame clones and misses some; the assay was immunoSEQ multiplex PCR. Among about 33,000 clones listed, 65% to 85% were seen once. Trimming stripped 0 bases from V and 8 bases from J, with 13 bases between. Germline CDR1 and CDR2: LGHNA and YNFKEQ. The CDR3 totals 14 residues. Patients who had autoimmune disease history or got systemic immunosuppression were left out. This record belongs to a study of OX40 agonist ivuxolimab in advanced cancers. About the study: Patients in dose escalation had liver, melanoma, kidney or head and neck cancers.

Study-wide results and limits: Fewer expanded clones were found on average in CD4+ than in CD8+ T cells. Among expanded peripheral T cells, antigen specificity went undetermined.

The origin of this receptor is an adult with an advanced solid tumor such as melanoma, head and neck, liver or kidney cancer. This material consisted of CD4+ or CD8+ T cells sorted from blood, taken in a trial of the OX40 agonist ivuxolimab. The gene calls are TRBV4-2 and TRBJ1-2; maybe TRBD1 (5 bases). The CDR3 DNA reads as TGTGCCAGCAGCCAAGAACTGGCAGGGAACGGCTACACCTTC. This sequence encodes CASSQELAGNGYTF.